Below, 5 T cell receptor beta chains from the same sample are listed, as sequenced in a study of CD8 T cells in Susac syndrome. An amount of RNA that ranged from about 0.45 to 1 ug was reverse transcribed with random hexamers. TCRdb reprocessed the immunoSEQ multiplex PCR reads with MiXCR, giving one entry per CDR3 protein. Of some 130,000 distinct CDR3 sequences in the sample, roughly 94% were seen once. The source material was CD8+ T cells from PBMCs. The origin of the receptors is a human donor with Susac syndrome.

The V gene is TRBV25-1, the J gene TRBJ2-1; the D gene could be TRBD1 or TRBD2 (5 bases each). Germline CDR1 is MGHDK and CDR2 is SYGVNS. The CDR3 contains 16 residues. V lost 4 bases to trimming and J lost 3 bases, with 16 bases between them. The CDR3 bases are TGTGCCAGCAGTGGCCTCGACAGTGACTACTACAATGAGCAGTTCTTC. Its protein product is CASSGLDSDYYNEQFF.

The chain recombines TRBV3-1 with TRBJ1-5; tentatively, D is TRBD1 (6 bases). Trimming left V 4 bases short and J 2 bases short, with 12 bases between. The CDR3 runs 15 residues. CDR1 is LGHDT, CDR2 YNNKEL, per germline (reference sequence). Written as DNA, the CDR3 is TGTGCCAGCAGCCCCCAAGGGGGGGGCAATCAGCCCCAGCATTTT. Residues: CASSPQGGGNQPQHF. Drawing the rest from reference TRBV3-1 and TRBJ1-5, the complete variable domain is DTAVSQTPKYLVTQMGNDKSIKCEQNLGHDTMYWYKQDSKKFLKIMFSYNNKELIINETVPNRFSPKSPDKAHLNLHINSLELGDSAVYFCASSPQGGGNQPQHFGDGTRLSIL.

The chain uses TRBV30 and TRBJ2-2; a possible D gene is TRBD1 (6 bases). The CDR3 contains 13 residues. V was trimmed by 2 bases and J by 6 bases, leaving 10 bases between them. The germline V gene has CDR1 GTSNPN and CDR2 SVGIG (reference sequence). CDR3 protein: CAWSLPGAGELFF. As DNA, the CDR3 is TGTGCCTGGAGTCTTCCAGGGGCCGGGGAGCTGTTTTTT.

The chain links TRBV11-2 to TRBJ2-6; D uncertain. The length of the CDR3 is 14 residues. Trimming removed 5 bases at V and 4 bases at J, with 9 bases between. Germline lookup yields CDR1 SGHAT and CDR2 FQNNGV. The CDR3, as DNA: TGTGCCAGCAGCACCCGGGCCGGGGCCAACGTCCTGACTTTC. It is translated as CASSTRAGANVLTF.

The chain carries TRBV29-1 and TRBJ2-3, with 7 bases that match TRBD2. The CDR3 consists of 18 residues. V shed 0 bases and J 0 bases; nucleotides not matched to a gene: 12. Per germline, CDR1 SQVTM and CDR2 ANQGSEA. DNA for the CDR3: TGCAGCGTTGAAGATTGGGCTAGCGGACTACCTAGCACAGATACGCAGTATTTT. The encoded protein is CSVEDWASGLPSTDTQYF.